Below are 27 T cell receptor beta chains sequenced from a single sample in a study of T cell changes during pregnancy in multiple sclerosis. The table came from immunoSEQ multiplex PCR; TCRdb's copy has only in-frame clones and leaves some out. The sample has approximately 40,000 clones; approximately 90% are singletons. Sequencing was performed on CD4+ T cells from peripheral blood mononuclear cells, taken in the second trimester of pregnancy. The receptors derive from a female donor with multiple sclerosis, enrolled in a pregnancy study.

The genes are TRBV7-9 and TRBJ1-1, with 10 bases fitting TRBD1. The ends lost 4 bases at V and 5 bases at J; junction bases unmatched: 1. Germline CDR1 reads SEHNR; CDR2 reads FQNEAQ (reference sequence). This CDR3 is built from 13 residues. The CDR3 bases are TGTGCCAGCAGCTGGGACAGGGGAACTGAAGCTTTCTTT. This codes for CASSWDRGTEAFF.

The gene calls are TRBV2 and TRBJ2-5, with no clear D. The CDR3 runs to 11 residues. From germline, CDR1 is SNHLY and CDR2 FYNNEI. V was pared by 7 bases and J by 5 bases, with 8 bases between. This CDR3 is CASTIRETQYF. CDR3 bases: TGTGCCAGCACAATCAGGGAGACCCAGTACTTC.

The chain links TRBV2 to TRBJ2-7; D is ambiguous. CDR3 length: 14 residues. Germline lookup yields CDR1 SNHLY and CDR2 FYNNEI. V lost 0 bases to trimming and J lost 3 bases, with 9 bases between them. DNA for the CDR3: TGTGCCAGCAGTGAAGCGGCCTCCATCTACGAGCAGTACTTC. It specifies CASSEAASIYEQYF.

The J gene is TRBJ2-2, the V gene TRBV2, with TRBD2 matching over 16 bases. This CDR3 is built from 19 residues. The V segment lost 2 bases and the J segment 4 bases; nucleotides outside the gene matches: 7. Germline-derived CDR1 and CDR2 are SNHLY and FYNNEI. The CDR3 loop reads CASSERGTSGRAFTGELFF. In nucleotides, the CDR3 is TGTGCCAGCAGTGAACGGGGGACTAGCGGGAGGGCCTTCACCGGGGAGCTGTTTTTT. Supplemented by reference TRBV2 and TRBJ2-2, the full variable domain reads EPEVTQTPSHQVTQMGQEVILRCVPISNHLYFYWYRQILGQKVEFLVSFYNNEISEKSEIFDDQFSVERPDGSNFTLKIRSTKLEDSAMYFCASSERGTSGRAFTGELFFGEGSRLTVL.

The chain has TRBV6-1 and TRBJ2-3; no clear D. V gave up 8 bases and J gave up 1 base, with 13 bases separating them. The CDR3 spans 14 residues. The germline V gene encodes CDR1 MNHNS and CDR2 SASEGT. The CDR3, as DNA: TGTGCCAGCCTACAGAACCCCGGCACAGATACGCAGTATTTT. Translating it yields CASLQNPGTDTQYF.

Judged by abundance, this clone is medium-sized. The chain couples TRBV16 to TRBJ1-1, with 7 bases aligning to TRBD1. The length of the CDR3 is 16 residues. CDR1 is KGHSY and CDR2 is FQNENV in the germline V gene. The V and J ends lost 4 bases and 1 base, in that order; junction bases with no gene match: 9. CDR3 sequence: CASSRQGLLSNTEAFF. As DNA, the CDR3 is TGTGCCAGCAGCCGACAGGGTCTATTGTCGAACACTGAAGCTTTCTTT.

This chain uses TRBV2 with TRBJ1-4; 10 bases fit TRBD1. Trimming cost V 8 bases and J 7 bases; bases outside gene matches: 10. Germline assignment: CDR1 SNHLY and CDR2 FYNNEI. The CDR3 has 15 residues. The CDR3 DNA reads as TGTGCCAGCCATCCCCGGGACAGGGGTTCTGAAAAACTGTTTTTT. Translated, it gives CASHPRDRGSEKLFF.

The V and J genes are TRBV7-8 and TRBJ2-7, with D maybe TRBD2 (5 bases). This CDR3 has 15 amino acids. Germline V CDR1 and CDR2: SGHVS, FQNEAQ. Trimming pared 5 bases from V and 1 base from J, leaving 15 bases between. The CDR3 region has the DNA TGTGCCAGCAGCAGGCATGGACGCGGGTCCTACGAGCAGTACTTC. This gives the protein CASSRHGRGSYEQYF.

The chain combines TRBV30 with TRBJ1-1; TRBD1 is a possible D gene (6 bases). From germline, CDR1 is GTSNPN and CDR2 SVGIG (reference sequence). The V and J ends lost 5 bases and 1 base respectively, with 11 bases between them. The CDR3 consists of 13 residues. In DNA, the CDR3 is TGTGCCTGGCTGGGACAACGGAACACTGAAGCTTTCTTT. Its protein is CAWLGQRNTEAFF.

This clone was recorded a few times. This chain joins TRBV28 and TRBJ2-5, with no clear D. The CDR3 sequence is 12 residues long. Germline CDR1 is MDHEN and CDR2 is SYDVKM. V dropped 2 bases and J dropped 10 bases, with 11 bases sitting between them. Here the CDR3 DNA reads TGTGCCAGCAGTTTACCGGATCTAGACCAGTACTTC. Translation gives CASSLPDLDQYF.

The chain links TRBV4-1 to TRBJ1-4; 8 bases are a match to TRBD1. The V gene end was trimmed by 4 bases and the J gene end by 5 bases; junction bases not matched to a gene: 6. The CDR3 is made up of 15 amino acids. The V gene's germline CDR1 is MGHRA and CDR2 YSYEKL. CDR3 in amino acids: CASSLLGQGNEKLFF. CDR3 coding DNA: TGCGCCAGCAGCCTCCTAGGACAGGGCAATGAAAAACTGTTTTTT.

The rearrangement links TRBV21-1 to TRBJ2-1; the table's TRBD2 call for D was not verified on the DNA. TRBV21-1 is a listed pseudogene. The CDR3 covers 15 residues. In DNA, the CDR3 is TGTGCCAGCAGCAAACCGTGGCGGGAGATCAATGAGCAGTTCTTC. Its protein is CASSKPWREINEQFF.

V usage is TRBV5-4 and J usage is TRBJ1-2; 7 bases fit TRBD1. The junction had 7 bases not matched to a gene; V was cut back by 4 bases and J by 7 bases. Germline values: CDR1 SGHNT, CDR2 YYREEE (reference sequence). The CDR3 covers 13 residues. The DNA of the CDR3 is TGTGCCAGCAGCCACCGACAGGGCAGTGGCTACACCTTC. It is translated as CASSHRQGSGYTF.

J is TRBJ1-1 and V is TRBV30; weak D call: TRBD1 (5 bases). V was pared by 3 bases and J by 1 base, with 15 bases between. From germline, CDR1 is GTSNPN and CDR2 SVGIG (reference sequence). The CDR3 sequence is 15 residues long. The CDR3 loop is CAWSKNTGWNTEAFF. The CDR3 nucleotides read TGTGCCTGGAGCAAAAATACAGGCTGGAACACTGAAGCTTTCTTT.

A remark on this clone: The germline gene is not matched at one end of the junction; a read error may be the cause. CDR3 residues: CASSLPGGNSEAFF. The CDR3 coding sequence is TGTGCCAGCAGCTTGCCAGGGGGCAACAGTGAAGCTTTCTTT. The chain employs TRBV5-4 and TRBJ1-1, with 8 bases lining up with TRBD1. The CDR3 loop spans 14 amino acids. CDR1 is SGHNT, CDR2 YYREEE, per germline (reference sequence).

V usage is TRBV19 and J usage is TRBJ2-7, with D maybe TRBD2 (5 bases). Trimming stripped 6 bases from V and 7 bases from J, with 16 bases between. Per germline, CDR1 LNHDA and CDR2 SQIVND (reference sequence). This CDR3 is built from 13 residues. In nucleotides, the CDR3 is TGTGCCAGTAGGCCTCTCGGAGGATATGAGCAGTACTTC. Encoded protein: CASRPLGGYEQYF.

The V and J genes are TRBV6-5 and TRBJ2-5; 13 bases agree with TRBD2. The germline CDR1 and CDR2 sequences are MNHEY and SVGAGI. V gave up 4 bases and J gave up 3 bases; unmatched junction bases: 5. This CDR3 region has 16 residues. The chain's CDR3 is CASSLTGLAGKETQYF. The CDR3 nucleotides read TGTGCCAGCAGTTTGACGGGACTAGCGGGGAAAGAGACCCAGTACTTC.

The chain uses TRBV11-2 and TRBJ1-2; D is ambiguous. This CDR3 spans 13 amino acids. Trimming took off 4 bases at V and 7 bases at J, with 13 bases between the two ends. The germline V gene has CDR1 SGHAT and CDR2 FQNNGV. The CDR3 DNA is TGTGCCAGCAGCTCCATGAGTTTGCGTGGCTACACCTTC. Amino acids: CASSSMSLRGYTF. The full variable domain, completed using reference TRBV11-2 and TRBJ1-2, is EAGVAQSPRYKIIEKRQSVAFWCNPISGHATLYWYQQILGQGPKLLIQFQNNGVVDDSQLPKDRFSAERLKGVDSTLKIQPAKLEDSAVYLCASSSMSLRGYTFGSGTRLTVV.

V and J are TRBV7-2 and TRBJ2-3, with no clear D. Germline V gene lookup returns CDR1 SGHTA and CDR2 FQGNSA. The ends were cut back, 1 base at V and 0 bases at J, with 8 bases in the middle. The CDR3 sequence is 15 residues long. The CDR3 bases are TGTGCCAGCAGCTTAGATGGCATAAGCACAGATACGCAGTATTTT. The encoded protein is CASSLDGISTDTQYF.

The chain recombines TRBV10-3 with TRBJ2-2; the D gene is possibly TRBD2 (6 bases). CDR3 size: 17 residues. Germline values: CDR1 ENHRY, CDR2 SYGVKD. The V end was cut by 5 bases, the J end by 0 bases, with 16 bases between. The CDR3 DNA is TGTGCCATCAGTCAAGTAGCCGGGAGTACGAACACCGGGGAGCTGTTTTTT. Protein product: CAISQVAGSTNTGELFF.

This CDR3 is CASSRAREGTDTQYF. The CDR3 coding sequence is TGTGCCAGCAGCCGTGCTAGAGAAGGCACAGATACGCAGTATTTT. This rearrangement joins TRBV4-2 to TRBJ2-3, with D unclear. Germline values: CDR1 LGHNA, CDR2 YNFKEQ. V shed 4 bases and J shed 1 base, with 12 bases lying between them. CDR3 length: 15 residues.

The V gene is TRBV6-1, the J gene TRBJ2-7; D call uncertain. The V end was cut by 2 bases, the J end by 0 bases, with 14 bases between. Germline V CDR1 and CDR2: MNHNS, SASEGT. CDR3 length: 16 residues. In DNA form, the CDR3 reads TGTGCCAGCAGTGAAACCCCTCGGGTAGGCTCCTACGAGCAGTACTTC. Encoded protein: CASSETPRVGSYEQYF.

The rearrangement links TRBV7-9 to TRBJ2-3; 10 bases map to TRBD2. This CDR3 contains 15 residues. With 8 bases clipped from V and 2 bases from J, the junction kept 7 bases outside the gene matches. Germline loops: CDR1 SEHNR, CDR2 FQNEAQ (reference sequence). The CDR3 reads CASWPSGSNTDTQYF. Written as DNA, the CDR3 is TGTGCCAGCTGGCCTAGCGGGAGTAACACAGATACGCAGTATTTT.

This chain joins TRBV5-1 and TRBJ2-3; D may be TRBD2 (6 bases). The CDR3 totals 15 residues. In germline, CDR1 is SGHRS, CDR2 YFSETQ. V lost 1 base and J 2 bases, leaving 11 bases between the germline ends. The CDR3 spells CASSLQRASTDTQYF. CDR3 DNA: TGCGCCAGCAGCTTGCAGCGGGCATCCACAGATACGCAGTATTTT.

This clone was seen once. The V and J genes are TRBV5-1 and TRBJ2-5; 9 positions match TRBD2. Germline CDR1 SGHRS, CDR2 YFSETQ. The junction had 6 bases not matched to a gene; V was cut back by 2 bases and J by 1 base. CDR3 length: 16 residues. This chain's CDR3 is CASSFLLAGPQETQYF. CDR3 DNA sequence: TGCGCCAGCAGCTTCCTTCTAGCGGGACCCCAAGAGACCCAGTACTTC.

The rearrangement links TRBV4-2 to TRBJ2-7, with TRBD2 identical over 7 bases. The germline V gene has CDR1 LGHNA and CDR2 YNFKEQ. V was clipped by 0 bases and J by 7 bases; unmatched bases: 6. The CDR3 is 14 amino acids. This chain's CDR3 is CASSQDPGLGEQYF. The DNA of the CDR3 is TGTGCCAGCAGCCAAGACCCAGGACTAGGTGAGCAGTACTTC.

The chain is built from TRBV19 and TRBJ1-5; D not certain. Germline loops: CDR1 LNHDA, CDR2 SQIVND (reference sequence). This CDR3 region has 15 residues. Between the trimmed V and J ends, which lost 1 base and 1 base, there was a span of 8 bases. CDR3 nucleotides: TGTGCCAGTAGTATAGCCGCCAGAAGCAATCAGCCCCAGCATTTT. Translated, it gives CASSIAARSNQPQHF.